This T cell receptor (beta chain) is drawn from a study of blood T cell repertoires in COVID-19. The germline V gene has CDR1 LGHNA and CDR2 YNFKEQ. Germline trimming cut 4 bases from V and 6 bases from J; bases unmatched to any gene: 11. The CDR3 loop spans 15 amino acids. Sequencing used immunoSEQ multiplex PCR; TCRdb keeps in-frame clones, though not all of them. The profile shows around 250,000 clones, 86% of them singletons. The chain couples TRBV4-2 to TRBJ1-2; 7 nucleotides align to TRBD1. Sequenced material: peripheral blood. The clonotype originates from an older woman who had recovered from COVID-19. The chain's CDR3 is CASSLLTGTVNGYTF. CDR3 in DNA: TGTGCCAGCAGCCTGCTAACCGGGACAGTTAATGGCTACACCTTC.